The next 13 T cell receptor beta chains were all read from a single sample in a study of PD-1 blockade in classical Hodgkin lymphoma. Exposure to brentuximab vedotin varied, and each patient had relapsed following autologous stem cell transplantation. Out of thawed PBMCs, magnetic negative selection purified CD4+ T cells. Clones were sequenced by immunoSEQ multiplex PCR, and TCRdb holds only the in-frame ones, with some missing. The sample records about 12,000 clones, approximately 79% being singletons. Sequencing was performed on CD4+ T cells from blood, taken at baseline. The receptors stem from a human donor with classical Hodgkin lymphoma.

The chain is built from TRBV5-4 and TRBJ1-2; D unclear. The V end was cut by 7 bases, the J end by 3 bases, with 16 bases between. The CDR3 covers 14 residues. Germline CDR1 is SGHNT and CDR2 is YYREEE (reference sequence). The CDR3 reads CASAPDRSDYGYTF. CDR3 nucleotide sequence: TGTGCCAGCGCTCCGGATCGTTCGGACTATGGCTACACCTTC.

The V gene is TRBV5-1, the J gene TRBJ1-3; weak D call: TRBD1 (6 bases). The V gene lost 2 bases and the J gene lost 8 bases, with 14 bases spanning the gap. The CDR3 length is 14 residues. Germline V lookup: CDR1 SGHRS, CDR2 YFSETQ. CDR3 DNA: TGCGCCAGCAGCTTCTCCGGCAGGGGAGACACCATATATTTT. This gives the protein CASSFSGRGDTIYF.

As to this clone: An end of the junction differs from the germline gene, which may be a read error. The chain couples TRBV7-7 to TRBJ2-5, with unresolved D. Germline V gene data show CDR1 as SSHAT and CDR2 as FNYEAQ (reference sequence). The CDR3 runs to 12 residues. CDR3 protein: CASSLDSETQYF. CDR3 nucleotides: TGTGCTAGCAGCTTGGATTCGGAGACCCAGTACTTC.

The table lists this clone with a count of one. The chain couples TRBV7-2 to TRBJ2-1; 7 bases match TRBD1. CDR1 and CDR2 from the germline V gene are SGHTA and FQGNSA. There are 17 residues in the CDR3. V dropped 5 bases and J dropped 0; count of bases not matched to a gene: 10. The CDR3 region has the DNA TGTGCCAGCAGCCTCCGGACAGGTCTAAGCTCCTACAATGAGCAGTTCTTC. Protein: CASSLRTGLSSYNEQFF. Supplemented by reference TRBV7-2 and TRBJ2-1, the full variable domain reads GAGVSQSPSNKVTEKGKDVELRCDPISGHTALYWYRQSLGQGLEFLIYFQGNSAPDKSGLPSDRFSAERTGGSVSTLTIQRTQQEDSAVYLCASSLRTGLSSYNEQFFGPGTRLTVL.

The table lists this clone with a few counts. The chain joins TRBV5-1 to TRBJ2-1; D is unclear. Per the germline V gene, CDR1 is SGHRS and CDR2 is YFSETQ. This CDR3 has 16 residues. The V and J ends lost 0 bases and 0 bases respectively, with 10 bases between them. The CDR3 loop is CASSLVTAISYNEQFF. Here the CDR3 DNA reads TGCGCCAGCAGCTTGGTAACAGCCATCTCCTACAATGAGCAGTTCTTC.

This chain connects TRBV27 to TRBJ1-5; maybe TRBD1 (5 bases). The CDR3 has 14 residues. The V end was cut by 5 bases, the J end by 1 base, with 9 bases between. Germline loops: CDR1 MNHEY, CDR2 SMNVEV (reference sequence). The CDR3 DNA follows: TGTGCCAGCAGTGAGGGACGGAGCAATCAGCCCCAGCATTTT. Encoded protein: CASSEGRSNQPQHF.

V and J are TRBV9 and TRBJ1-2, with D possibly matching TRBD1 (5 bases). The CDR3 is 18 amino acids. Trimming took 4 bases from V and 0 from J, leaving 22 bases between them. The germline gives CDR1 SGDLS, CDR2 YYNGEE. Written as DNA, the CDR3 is TGTGCCAGCAGCAACACCCGGGCTCAAGGGGCAGCTAACTATGGCTACACCTTC. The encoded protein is CASSNTRAQGAANYGYTF. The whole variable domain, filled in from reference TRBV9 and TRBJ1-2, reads DSGVTQTPKHLITATGQRVTLRCSPRSGDLSVYWYQQSLDQGLQFLIQYYNGEERAKGNILERFSAQQFPDLHSELNLSSLELGDSALYFCASSNTRAQGAANYGYTFGSGTRLTVV.

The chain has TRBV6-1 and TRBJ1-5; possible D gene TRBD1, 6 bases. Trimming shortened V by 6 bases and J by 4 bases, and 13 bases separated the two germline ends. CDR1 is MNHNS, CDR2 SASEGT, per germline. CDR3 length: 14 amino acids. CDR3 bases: TGTGCCAGCAGATACGGACAGAGAAATCAGCCCCAGCATTTT. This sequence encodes CASRYGQRNQPQHF.

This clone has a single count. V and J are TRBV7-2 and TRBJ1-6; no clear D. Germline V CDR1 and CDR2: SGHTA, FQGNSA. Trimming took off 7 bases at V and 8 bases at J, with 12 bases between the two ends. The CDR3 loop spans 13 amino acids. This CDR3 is CASKSQRDSPLHF. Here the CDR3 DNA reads TGTGCCAGCAAAAGCCAGAGGGATTCACCCCTCCACTTT.

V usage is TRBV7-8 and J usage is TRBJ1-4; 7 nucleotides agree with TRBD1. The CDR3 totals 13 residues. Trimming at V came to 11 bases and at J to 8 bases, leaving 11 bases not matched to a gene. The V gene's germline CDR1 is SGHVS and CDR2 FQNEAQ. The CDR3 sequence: CACARGFREKLFF. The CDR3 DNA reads TGTGCCTGCGCCAGGGGGTTTCGGGAAAAACTGTTTTTT. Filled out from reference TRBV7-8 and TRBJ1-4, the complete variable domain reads GAGVSQSPRYKVAKRGQDVALRCDPISGHVSLFWYQQALGQGPEFLTYFQNEAQLDKSGLPSDRFFAERPEGSVSTLKIQRTQQEDSAVYLCACARGFREKLFFGSGTQLSVL.

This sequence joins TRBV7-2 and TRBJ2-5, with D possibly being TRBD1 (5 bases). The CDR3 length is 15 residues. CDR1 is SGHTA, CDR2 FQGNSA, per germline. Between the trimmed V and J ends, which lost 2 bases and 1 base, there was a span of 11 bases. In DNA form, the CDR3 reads TGTGCCAGCAGCTTAATAGGGGTAATCCAAGAGACCCAGTACTTC. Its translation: CASSLIGVIQETQYF.

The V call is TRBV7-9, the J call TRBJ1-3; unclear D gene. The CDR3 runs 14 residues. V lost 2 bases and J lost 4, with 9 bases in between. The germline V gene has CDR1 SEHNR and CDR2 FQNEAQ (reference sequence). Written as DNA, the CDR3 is TGTGCCAGCAGCTTATACATGCGCGGAAACACCATATATTTT. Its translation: CASSLYMRGNTIYF.

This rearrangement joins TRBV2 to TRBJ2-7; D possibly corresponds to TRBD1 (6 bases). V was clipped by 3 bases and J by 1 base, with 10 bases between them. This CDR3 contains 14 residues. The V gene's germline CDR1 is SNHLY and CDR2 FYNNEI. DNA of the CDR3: TGTGCCAGCAGTGAGGGGGCAGCGTCCTACGAGCAGTACTTC. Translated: CASSEGAASYEQYF.